This TCR beta chain was identified during a study of blood T cell repertoires in COVID-19. Study overall: T cells, B-cell-depleted T cells, or PBMCs provided the cDNA or gDNA that served as material.

The assay was immunoSEQ multiplex PCR, and TCRdb's table has in-frame clones only and misses some. The data contain hundreds of thousands of clones, around 86% of them singletons. Germline CDR1 and CDR2: MNHEY and SVGEGT. After removal of 5 bases from V and 4 bases from J, the junction contained 7 bases not matched to a gene. The CDR3 consists of 15 residues. This clone came up a few times. The sequenced sample was peripheral blood. This receptor was identified in a man between 70 and 80 years old with acute or convalescent COVID-19. The V gene is TRBV6-2 or TRBV6-3, the J gene TRBJ1-5; 8 bases are shared with TRBD1. CDR3 loop: CASSTDRVGNQPQHF. The CDR3 nucleotides read TGTGCCAGCAGTACGGACAGGGTGGGTAATCAGCCCCAGCATTTT.